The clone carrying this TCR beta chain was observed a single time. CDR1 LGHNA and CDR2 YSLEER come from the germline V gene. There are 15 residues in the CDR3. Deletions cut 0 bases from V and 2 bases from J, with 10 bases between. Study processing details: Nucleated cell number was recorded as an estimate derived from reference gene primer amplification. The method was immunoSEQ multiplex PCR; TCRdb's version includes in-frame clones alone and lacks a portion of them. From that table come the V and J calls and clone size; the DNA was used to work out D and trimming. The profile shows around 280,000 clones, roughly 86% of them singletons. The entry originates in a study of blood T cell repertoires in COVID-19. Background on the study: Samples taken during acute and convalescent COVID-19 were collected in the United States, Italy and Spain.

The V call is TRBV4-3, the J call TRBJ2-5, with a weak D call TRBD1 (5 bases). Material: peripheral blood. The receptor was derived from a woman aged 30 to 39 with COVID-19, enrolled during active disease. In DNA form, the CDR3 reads TGCGCCAGCAGCCAAGACAGGGTGGGTCAAGAGACCCAGTACTTC. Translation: CASSQDRVGQETQYF.